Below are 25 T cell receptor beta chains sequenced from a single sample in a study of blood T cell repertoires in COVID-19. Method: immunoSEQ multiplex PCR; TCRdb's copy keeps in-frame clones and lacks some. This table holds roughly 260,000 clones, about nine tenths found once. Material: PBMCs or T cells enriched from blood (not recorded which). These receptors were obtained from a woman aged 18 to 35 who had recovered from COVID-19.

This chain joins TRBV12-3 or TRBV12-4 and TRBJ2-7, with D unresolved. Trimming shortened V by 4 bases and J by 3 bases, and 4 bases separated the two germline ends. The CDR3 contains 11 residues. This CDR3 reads CASSYSYEQYF. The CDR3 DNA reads TGTGCCAGCAGTTACAGCTACGAGCAGTACTTC.

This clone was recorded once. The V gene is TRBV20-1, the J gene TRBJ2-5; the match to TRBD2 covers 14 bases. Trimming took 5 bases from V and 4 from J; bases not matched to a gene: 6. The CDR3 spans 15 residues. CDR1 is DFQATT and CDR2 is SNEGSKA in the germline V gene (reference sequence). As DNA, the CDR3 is TGCAGTGCTCGTGAGGGGACTAGCGGGGGAGAGACCCAGTACTTC. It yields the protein CSAREGTSGGETQYF.

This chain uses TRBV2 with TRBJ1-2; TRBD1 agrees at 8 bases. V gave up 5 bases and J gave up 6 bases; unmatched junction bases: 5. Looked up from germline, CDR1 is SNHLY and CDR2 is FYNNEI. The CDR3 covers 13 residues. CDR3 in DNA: TGTGCCAGCAGTCTGGACAGGGCAAATGGCTACACCTTC. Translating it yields CASSLDRANGYTF. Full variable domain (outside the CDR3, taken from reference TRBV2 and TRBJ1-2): EPEVTQTPSHQVTQMGQEVILRCVPISNHLYFYWYRQILGQKVEFLVSFYNNEISEKSEIFDDQFSVERPDGSNFTLKIRSTKLEDSAMYFCASSLDRANGYTFGSGTRLTVV.

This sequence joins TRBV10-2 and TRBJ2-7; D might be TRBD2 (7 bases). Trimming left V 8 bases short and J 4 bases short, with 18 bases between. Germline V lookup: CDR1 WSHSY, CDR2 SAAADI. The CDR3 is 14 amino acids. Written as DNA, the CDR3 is TGCGCCAGCCCCGAGGGGGGGACGGGGTACGAGCAGTACTTC. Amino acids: CASPEGGTGYEQYF.

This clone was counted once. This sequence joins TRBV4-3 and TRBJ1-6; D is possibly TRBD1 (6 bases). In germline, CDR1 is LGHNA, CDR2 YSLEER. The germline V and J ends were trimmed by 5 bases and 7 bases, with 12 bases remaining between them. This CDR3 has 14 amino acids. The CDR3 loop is CASSTGSLNSPLHF. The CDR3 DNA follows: TGCGCCAGCAGCACAGGGAGTTTGAATTCACCCCTCCACTTT.

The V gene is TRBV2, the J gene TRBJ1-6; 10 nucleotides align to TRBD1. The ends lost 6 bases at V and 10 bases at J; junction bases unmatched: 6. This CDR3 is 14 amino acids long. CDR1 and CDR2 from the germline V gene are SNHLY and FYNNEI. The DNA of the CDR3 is TGTGCCAGCAGCCACCGGGACAGGGGATCACCCCTCCACTTT. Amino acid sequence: CASSHRDRGSPLHF. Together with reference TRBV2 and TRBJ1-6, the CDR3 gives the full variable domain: EPEVTQTPSHQVTQMGQEVILRCVPISNHLYFYWYRQILGQKVEFLVSFYNNEISEKSEIFDDQFSVERPDGSNFTLKIRSTKLEDSAMYFCASSHRDRGSPLHFGNGTRLTVT.

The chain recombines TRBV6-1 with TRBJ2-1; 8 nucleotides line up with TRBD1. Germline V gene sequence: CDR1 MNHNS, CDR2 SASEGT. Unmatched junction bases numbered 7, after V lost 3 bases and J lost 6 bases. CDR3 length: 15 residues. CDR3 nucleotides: TGTGCCAGCAGTGACGGGACAGGCATCCTCAATGAGCAGTTCTTC. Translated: CASSDGTGILNEQFF.

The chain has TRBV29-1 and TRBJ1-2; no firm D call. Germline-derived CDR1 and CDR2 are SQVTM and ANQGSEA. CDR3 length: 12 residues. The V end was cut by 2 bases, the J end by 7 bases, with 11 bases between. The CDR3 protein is CSVELGLGGYTF. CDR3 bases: TGCAGCGTTGAACTGGGTCTAGGTGGCTACACCTTC.

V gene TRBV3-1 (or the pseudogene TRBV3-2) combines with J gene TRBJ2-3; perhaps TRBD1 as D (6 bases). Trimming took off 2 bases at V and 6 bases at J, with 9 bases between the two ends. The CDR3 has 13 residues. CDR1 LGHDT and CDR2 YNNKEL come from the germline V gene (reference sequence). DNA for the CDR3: TGTGCCAGCAGCCAACCAGGGGCGGATACGCAGTATTTT. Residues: CASSQPGADTQYF.

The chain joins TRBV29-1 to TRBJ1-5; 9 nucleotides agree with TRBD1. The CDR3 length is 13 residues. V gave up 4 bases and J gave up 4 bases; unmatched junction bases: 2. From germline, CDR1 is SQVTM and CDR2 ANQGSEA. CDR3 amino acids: CSVGDRVNQPQHF. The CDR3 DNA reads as TGCAGCGTTGGGGACAGGGTGAATCAGCCCCAGCATTTT. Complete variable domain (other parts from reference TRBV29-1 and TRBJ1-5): SAVISQKPSRDICQRGTSLTIQCQVDSQVTMMFWYRQQPGQSLTLIATANQGSEATYESGFVIDKFPISRPNLTFSTLTVSNMSPEDSSIYLCSVGDRVNQPQHFGDGTRLSIL.

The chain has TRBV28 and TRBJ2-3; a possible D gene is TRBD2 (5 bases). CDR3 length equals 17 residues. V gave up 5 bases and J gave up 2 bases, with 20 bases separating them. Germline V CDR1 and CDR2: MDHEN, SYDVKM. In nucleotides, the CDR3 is TGTGCCAGCAGTAAAATTAGATTAGGACTTGACACAGATACGCAGTATTTT. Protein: CASSKIRLGLDTDTQYF.

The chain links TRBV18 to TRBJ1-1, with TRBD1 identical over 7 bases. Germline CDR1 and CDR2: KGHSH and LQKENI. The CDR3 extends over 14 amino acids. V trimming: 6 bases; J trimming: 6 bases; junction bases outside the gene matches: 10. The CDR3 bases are TGTGCCAGCTCCGTACAGGGGACGGAAGCTGAAGCTTTCTTT. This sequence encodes CASSVQGTEAEAFF.

For the CDR3, the DNA is TGTGCCAGCAGTTTATTACAGGGGGACAATTCACCCCTCCACTTT. Protein sequence: CASSLLQGDNSPLHF. The chain joins TRBV27 to TRBJ1-6, with 8 nucleotides matching TRBD1. CDR3 length: 15 residues. Germline CDR1 is MNHEY and CDR2 is SMNVEV (reference sequence). V shed 1 base, J shed 7 bases, and the junction held 3 bases outside the gene matches.

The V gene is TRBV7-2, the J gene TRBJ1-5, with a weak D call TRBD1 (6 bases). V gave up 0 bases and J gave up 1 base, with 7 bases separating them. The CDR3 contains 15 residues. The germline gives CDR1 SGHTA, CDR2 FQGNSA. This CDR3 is CASSLAGQSNQPQHF. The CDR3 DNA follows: TGTGCCAGCAGCTTAGCCGGACAGAGCAATCAGCCCCAGCATTTT.

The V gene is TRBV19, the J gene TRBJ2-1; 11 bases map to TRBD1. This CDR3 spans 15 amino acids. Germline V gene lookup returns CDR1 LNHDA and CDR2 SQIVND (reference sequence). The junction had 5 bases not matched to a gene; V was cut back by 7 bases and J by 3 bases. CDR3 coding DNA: TGTGCCAGTACCCCGGACAGGGGGCTCTACAATGAGCAGTTCTTC. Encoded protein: CASTPDRGLYNEQFF. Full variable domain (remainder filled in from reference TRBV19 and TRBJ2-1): DGGITQSPKYLFRKEGQNVTLSCEQNLNHDAMYWYRQDPGQGLRLIYYSQIVNDFQKGDIAEGYSVSREKKESFPLTVTSAQKNPTAFYLCASTPDRGLYNEQFFGPGTRLTVL.

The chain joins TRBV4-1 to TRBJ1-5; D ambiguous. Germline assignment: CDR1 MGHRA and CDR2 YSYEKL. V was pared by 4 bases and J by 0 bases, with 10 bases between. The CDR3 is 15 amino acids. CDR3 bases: TGCGCCAGCAGCCCGGGAAGAAATAGCAATCAGCCCCAGCATTTT. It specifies CASSPGRNSNQPQHF.

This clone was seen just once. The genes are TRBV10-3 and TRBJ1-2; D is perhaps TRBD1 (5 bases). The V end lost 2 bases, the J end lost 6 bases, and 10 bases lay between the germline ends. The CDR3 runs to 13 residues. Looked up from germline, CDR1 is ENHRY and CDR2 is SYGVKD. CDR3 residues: CAISEVQGHGYTF. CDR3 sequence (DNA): TGTGCCATCAGTGAGGTCCAGGGCCATGGCTACACCTTC.

CDR3 DNA sequence: TGTGCCAGCAGTTCCGGGGGGGTTGACTACACCTTC. It translates to CASSSGGVDYTF. V and J are TRBV28 and TRBJ1-2; a possible D gene is TRBD1 (5 bases). The CDR3 extends over 12 amino acids. V was pared by 4 bases and J by 10 bases, with 13 bases between. Germline V gene sequence: CDR1 MDHEN, CDR2 SYDVKM.

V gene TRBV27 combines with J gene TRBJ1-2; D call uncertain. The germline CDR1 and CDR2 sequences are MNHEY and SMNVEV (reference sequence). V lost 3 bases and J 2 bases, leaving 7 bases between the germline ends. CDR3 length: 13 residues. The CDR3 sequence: CASSLVGNYGYTF. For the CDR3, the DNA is TGTGCCAGCAGTTTGGTCGGGAACTATGGCTACACCTTC.

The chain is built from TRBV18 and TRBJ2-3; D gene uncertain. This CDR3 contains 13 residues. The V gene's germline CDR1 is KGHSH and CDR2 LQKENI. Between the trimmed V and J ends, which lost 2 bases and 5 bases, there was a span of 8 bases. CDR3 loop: CASSPGPLDTQYF. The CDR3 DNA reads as TGTGCCAGCTCACCAGGGCCCCTAGATACGCAGTATTTT.

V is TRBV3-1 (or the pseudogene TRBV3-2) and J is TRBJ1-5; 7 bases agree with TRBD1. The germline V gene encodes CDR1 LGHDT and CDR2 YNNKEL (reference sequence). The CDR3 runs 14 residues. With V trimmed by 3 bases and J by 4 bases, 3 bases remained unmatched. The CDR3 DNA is TGTGCCAGCAGCCAGGCAGGGGGGAATCAGCCCCAGCATTTT. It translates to CASSQAGGNQPQHF.

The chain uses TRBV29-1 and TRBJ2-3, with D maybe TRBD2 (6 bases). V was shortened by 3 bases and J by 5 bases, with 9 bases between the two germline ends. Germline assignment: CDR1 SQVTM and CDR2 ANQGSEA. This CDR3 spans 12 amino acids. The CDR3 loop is CSVDWGVDTQYF. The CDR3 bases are TGCAGCGTTGACTGGGGGGTAGATACGCAGTATTTT.

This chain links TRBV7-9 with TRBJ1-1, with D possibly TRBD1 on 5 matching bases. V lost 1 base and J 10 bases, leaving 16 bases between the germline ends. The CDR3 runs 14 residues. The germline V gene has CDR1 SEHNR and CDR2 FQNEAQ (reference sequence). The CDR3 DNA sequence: TGTGCCAGCAGCTTAGATAACGGCAGGCAGGGAGCTTTCTTT. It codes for CASSLDNGRQGAFF.

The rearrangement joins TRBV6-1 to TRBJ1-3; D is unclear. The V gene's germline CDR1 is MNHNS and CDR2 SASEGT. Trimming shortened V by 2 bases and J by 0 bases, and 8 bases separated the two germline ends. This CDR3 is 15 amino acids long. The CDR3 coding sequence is TGTGCCAGCAGTGAATCAGATGTCTCTGGAAACACCATATATTTT. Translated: CASSESDVSGNTIYF.

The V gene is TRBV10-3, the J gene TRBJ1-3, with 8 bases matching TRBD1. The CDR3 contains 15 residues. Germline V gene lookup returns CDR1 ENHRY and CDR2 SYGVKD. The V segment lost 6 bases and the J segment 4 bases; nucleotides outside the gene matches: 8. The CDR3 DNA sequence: TGTGCCATCAGGGGTACGACAGGGGACGGAAACACCATATATTTT. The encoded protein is CAIRGTTGDGNTIYF.